These T cell receptor beta chains were read from a single sample in a study of cytomegalovirus exposure and HLA in healthy donors. Some clones are missing from TCRdb's copy, which holds only in-frame ones; the method was immunoSEQ multiplex PCR. Altogether 150,000 to 200,000 clones are present, over 75% being singletons, with the ten largest covering 1.9%. The sample taken for sequencing was PBMCs. The receptors come from a human donor in good health. Both conserved end residues are part of each CDR3. Each record gives: V gene, J gene, CDR3 protein.

>TRBV6-6|TRBJ1-5
CASSYYEGNQPQHF
>TRBV6-4|TRBJ2-5
CASSDSICGGILRETQYF
>TRBV4-3|TRBJ1-4
CASSLHRGSDEKLFF
>TRBV5-1|TRBJ1-1
CASSPGTGGDEAFF
>TRBV5-1|TRBJ2-2
CASSSDRVSSGELFF
>TRBV25-1|TRBJ1-3
CASSEYYSGNTIYF
>TRBV6-5|TRBJ1-1
CASSSGSSSLNTEAFF
>TRBV9|TRBJ2-5
CASSVSSGGPVSETQYF
>TRBV7-2|TRBJ1-5
CASSFTGGYNQPQHF
>TRBV5-8|TRBJ2-5
CASSERGTQYF
>TRBV5-1|TRBJ2-7
CASSLKGGEQYF
>TRBV7-9|TRBJ2-2
CASRTQERNTGELFF
>TRBV19|TRBJ2-1
CASSPGGDYNEQFF
>TRBV18|TRBJ1-1
CASSLGQGGNTEAFF
>TRBV7-6|TRBJ2-7
CASSSRDSSYEQYF
>TRBV7-7|TRBJ1-4
CAIKEGIGGEKLFF
>TRBV5-4|TRBJ2-3
CASSWTSGAIRPDTQYF